Detailed here is one T cell receptor (beta chain). Trimming removed 5 bases from V and 9 bases from J; junction bases left unmatched: 12. Germline CDR1 and CDR2: MNHEY and SMNVEV (reference sequence). This CDR3 has 14 residues. Method: immunoSEQ multiplex PCR; TCRdb's copy keeps in-frame clones and lacks some. The sample includes almost 55,000 clones, less than 90% of them seen just once. The entry originates in a study of blood T cell repertoires in COVID-19. The source of this sequence is a man aged 50 or older with acute or convalescent COVID-19. The sequenced sample consisted of peripheral blood. This chain links TRBV27 with TRBJ2-7; 8 nucleotides match TRBD1. The DNA for the CDR3 is TGTGCCAGCAGTCTCAACCGGGACAGGTTCGTGCAGTACTTC. Protein product: CASSLNRDRFVQYF.